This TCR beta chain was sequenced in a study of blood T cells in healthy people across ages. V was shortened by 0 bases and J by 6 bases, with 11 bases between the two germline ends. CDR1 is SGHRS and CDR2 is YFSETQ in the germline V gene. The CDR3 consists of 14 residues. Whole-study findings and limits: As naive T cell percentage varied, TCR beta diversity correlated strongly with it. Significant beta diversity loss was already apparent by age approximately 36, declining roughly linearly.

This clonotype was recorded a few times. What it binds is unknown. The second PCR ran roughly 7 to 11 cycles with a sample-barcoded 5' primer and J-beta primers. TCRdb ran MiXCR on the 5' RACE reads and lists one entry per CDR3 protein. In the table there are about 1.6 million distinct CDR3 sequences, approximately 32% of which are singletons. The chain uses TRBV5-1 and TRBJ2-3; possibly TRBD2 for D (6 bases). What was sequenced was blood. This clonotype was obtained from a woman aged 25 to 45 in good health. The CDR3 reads CASSLGLELDTQYF. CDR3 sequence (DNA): TGCGCCAGCAGCTTGGGACTAGAACTCGATACGCAGTATTTT.